Below, 27 T cell receptor beta chains from the same sample are listed, as sequenced in a study of spatial heterogeneity in lung cancer. Each CDR3 protein is one row after TCRdb ran MiXCR on the 5' RACE reads. Here the sample spans fewer than 45,000 distinct CDR3 sequences, 6.5% to 8% being singletons. Time point given: sample taken at primary tumor resection. Unsorted whole RNA samples from tumor, nontumor lung or frozen PBMC were sequenced. Sequenced material: PBMCs, taken at surgery. The receptors were sampled from a female donor with early-stage non-small cell lung cancer.

This clonotype was observed many times. The gene calls are TRBV6-2 or TRBV6-3 and TRBJ1-4, with 9 bases identical to TRBD1. Germline V gene sequence: CDR1 MNHEY, CDR2 SVGEGT. The CDR3 spans 16 residues. V gave up 6 bases and J gave up 1 base; unmatched junction bases: 6. The CDR3 sequence: CASRTGQGGTNEKLFF. The CDR3 nucleotides are TGTGCCAGCAGAACGGGACAGGGAGGAACTAATGAAAAACTGTTTTTT.

Many counts were recorded for this clonotype. This sequence joins TRBV18 and TRBJ2-3, with D possibly matching TRBD1 (5 bases). This CDR3 region has 14 residues. The germline V gene encodes CDR1 KGHSH and CDR2 LQKENI. V shed 4 bases and J shed 0 bases, with 8 bases lying between them. In nucleotides, the CDR3 is TGTGCCAGCTCACGAGACAGCAGCACAGATACGCAGTATTTT. This encodes CASSRDSSTDTQYF.

In its sample, this clonotype was seen many times. The chain has TRBV10-3 and TRBJ1-1; D possibly corresponds to TRBD1 (5 bases). The CDR3 runs to 11 residues. The germline V gene has CDR1 ENHRY and CDR2 SYGVKD. The V end was cut by 10 bases, the J end by 6 bases, with 12 bases between. CDR3 in DNA: TGTGCCACCCAAGGGGAATCTGAAGCTTTCTTT. Its translation is CATQGESEAFF.

This clonotype was recorded many times. The V and J genes are TRBV6-5 and TRBJ1-1; no clear D gene. The CDR3 is made up of 13 amino acids. Germline V gives CDR1 MNHEY, CDR2 SVGAGI. V was shortened by 2 bases and J by 1 base, with 5 bases between the two germline ends. The CDR3 nucleotides read TGTGCCAGCAGTTACAACCAGAACACTGAAGCTTTCTTT. Translating gives CASSYNQNTEAFF.

This chain joins TRBV7-9 and TRBJ2-5; TRBD2 might be the D (6 bases). The germline V gene encodes CDR1 SEHNR and CDR2 FQNEAQ (reference sequence). The CDR3 contains 14 residues. Between the trimmed V and J ends, which lost 4 bases and 5 bases, there was a span of 14 bases. The CDR3, as DNA: TGTGCCAGCAGCTACCTCGGAGGGTCGGAGACCCAGTACTTC. Encoded protein: CASSYLGGSETQYF.

This clonotype was recorded a few times. The V and J genes are TRBV29-1 and TRBJ2-3, with TRBD2 as a possible D gene (6 bases). There are 12 residues in the CDR3. CDR1 and CDR2 from the germline V gene are SQVTM and ANQGSEA. V was pared by 8 bases and J by 6 bases, with 15 bases between. The CDR3 here is CSSAAGSDTQYF. As DNA, the CDR3 is TGCAGCTCCGCGGCGGGGTCCGATACGCAGTATTTT.

This clonotype has at least ten counts. This CDR3 reads CAISMGQGDFGETQYF. In nucleotides, the CDR3 is TGTGCCATCAGCATGGGACAGGGGGATTTCGGAGAGACCCAGTACTTC. The chain has TRBV10-3 and TRBJ2-5; 11 bases are a match to TRBD1. J gave up 4 bases and V 6 bases, and 10 bases lay outside the gene matches. CDR3 length: 16 residues. CDR1 is ENHRY and CDR2 is SYGVKD in the germline V gene.

V is TRBV10-3 and J is TRBJ1-2, with 7 bases aligning to TRBD1. Per germline, CDR1 ENHRY and CDR2 SYGVKD. The CDR3 loop spans 13 amino acids. The V and J ends lost 11 bases and 0 bases, in that order; junction bases with no gene match: 6. The CDR3 loop reads CAVTGVTNYGYTF. CDR3 coding DNA: TGTGCCGTCACAGGGGTAACTAACTATGGCTACACCTTC.

This clonotype turned up a few times. The chain combines TRBV19 with TRBJ1-4; D may be TRBD1 (5 bases). The CDR3 is 14 residues long. CDR1 is LNHDA, CDR2 SQIVND, per germline (reference sequence). The V end lost 10 bases, the J end lost 5 bases, and 17 bases lay between the germline ends. The CDR3 sequence is CATKLSGMNEKLFF. In DNA, the CDR3 is TGTGCCACCAAGTTGTCAGGGATGAATGAAAAACTGTTTTTT.

This clonotype was observed many times. V is TRBV6-2 or TRBV6-3 and J is TRBJ2-2; 9 positions match TRBD1. From germline, CDR1 is MNHEY and CDR2 SVGEGT. This CDR3 comprises 17 residues. The V gene end was trimmed by 6 bases and the J gene end by 0 bases; junction bases not matched to a gene: 8. CDR3 in amino acids: CASSLRQGDANTGELFF. The DNA for the CDR3 is TGTGCCAGCAGCCTCCGACAGGGGGACGCGAACACCGGGGAGCTGTTTTTT.

This clonotype came up many times. The genes are TRBV21-1 and TRBJ1-5. TRBV21-1 is marked as a pseudogene. The CDR3 is 17 amino acids. Here the CDR3 reads CASSNNREREGRMPQHF. The CDR3 DNA follows: TGTGCCAGCAGCAACAACAGGGAGCGGGAGGGCCGGATGCCCCAGCATTTT.

Many counts were recorded for this clonotype. The chain links TRBV6-1 to TRBJ1-2; D possibly corresponds to TRBD1 (5 bases). Trimming took 3 bases from V and 4 from J, leaving 9 bases between them. CDR3 length: 13 amino acids. Germline V lookup: CDR1 MNHNS, CDR2 SASEGT. The CDR3 DNA follows: TGTGCCAGCAGTGAGAGGGGAGGCTATGGCTACACCTTC. Protein product: CASSERGGYGYTF.

This clonotype has at least ten counts. The chain is built from TRBV20-1 and TRBJ1-6, with 8 nucleotides matching TRBD1. CDR1 is DFQATT and CDR2 is SNEGSKA in the germline V gene (reference sequence). The CDR3 loop spans 18 amino acids. V shed 4 bases, J shed 0 bases, and the junction held 11 bases outside the gene matches. The CDR3 spells CSANGQGLSSSYNSPLHF. The CDR3 DNA follows: TGCAGTGCTAATGGACAGGGACTGTCCAGCTCCTATAATTCACCCCTCCACTTT.

Many counts were recorded for this clonotype. This chain links TRBV7-3 with TRBJ2-2, with D possibly TRBD2 on 5 matching bases. V was shortened by 6 bases and J by 4 bases, with 9 bases between the two germline ends. Germline V lookup: CDR1 SGHTA, CDR2 FQGTGA. The CDR3 spans 13 residues. The DNA for the CDR3 is TGTGCCAGCAGGGTAGAGGGCACCGGGGAGCTGTTTTTT. This translates into CASRVEGTGELFF.

This clonotype was seen at least ten times. The V and J genes are TRBV7-9 and TRBJ1-6, with D uncertain. V was clipped by 3 bases and J by 9 bases, with 6 bases between them. The CDR3 totals 12 residues. The germline V gene encodes CDR1 SEHNR and CDR2 FQNEAQ (reference sequence). The CDR3 bases are TGTGCCAGCAGCTTGCCCCGTTCACCCCTCCACTTT. Translated, it gives CASSLPRSPLHF.

In this sample, this clonotype turned up a few times. The V gene is TRBV7-9, the J gene TRBJ2-7, with D possibly TRBD1 on 6 matching bases. CDR1 is SEHNR, CDR2 FQNEAQ, per germline (reference sequence). The CDR3 has 16 amino acids. The V end was cut by 4 bases, the J end by 2 bases, with 18 bases between. CDR3 loop: CASSYGQSTFAYEQYF. For the CDR3, the DNA is TGTGCCAGCAGCTATGGACAGAGCACATTTGCCTACGAGCAGTACTTC.

This clonotype has at least ten counts. The rearrangement joins TRBV27 to TRBJ1-5, with 8 bases aligning to TRBD1. The germline V gene has CDR1 MNHEY and CDR2 SMNVEV (reference sequence). The CDR3 spans 15 residues. J lost 6 bases, V lost 5 bases, and 9 bases had no gene match. The CDR3 sequence is CASSPDRVGGQPQHF. The CDR3 bases are TGTGCCAGCAGTCCGGACAGGGTTGGTGGTCAGCCCCAGCATTTT.

This clonotype appeared many times. The rearrangement links TRBV5-1 to TRBJ2-5; D is perhaps TRBD1 or TRBD2 (5 bases each). The CDR3 runs to 13 residues. V was trimmed by 2 bases and J by 2 bases, leaving 7 bases between them. Germline V lookup: CDR1 SGHRS, CDR2 YFSETQ. The CDR3 is CASSFGAQETQYF. The CDR3 bases are TGCGCCAGCAGCTTCGGGGCTCAAGAGACCCAGTACTTC.

The chain is built from TRBV20-1 and TRBJ1-1; D is unclear. The CDR3 is 11 amino acids. The V gene lost 2 bases and the J gene lost 12 bases, with 13 bases spanning the gap. Looked up from germline, CDR1 is DFQATT and CDR2 is SNEGSKA (reference sequence). CDR3 in amino acids: CSARSAAETFF. DNA of the CDR3: TGCAGTGCTAGATCCGCCGCCGAAACTTTCTTT.

This clonotype was observed a handful of times. J is TRBJ2-2 and V is TRBV2; D gene ambiguous. V was cut by 2 bases and J by 6 bases, with 10 bases left in between. Germline CDR1 SNHLY, CDR2 FYNNEI. The CDR3 contains 14 residues. The CDR3 DNA reads TGTGCCAGCAGTGAATCCCCCAGGCCCGGGGAGCTGTTTTTT. This translates into CASSESPRPGELFF.

The V and J genes are TRBV7-9 and TRBJ2-1; 11 bases are a match to TRBD2. The CDR3 covers 16 residues. Trimming cost V 5 bases and J 5 bases; bases outside gene matches: 8. Germline CDR1 and CDR2: SEHNR and FQNEAQ (reference sequence). The CDR3 DNA reads TGTGCCAGCAGCACCTTAGCGGGGGGGCCGGACAATGAGCAGTTCTTC. Protein product: CASSTLAGGPDNEQFF. Combining the CDR3 with reference TRBV7-9 and TRBJ2-1 gives the whole variable domain DTGVSQNPRHKITKRGQNVTFRCDPISEHNRLYWYRQTLGQGPEFLTYFQNEAQLEKSRLLSDRFSAERPKGSFSTLEIQRTEQGDSAMYLCASSTLAGGPDNEQFFGPGTRLTVL.

Only a few counts were recorded for this clonotype. The chain couples TRBV7-9 to TRBJ1-1; D gene ambiguous. V lost 1 base to trimming and J lost 0 bases, with 6 bases between them. CDR3 length: 14 amino acids. Germline V lookup: CDR1 SEHNR, CDR2 FQNEAQ (reference sequence). The CDR3 loop reads CASSLDFLNTEAFF. The CDR3 coding sequence is TGTGCCAGCAGCTTAGATTTCCTGAACACTGAAGCTTTCTTT. Variable domain in full (rest from reference TRBV7-9 and TRBJ1-1): DTGVSQNPRHKITKRGQNVTFRCDPISEHNRLYWYRQTLGQGPEFLTYFQNEAQLEKSRLLSDRFSAERPKGSFSTLEIQRTEQGDSAMYLCASSLDFLNTEAFFGQGTRLTVV.

In its sample, this clonotype was seen a few times. CDR3 amino acids: CASSWGSGGVYGYTF. The CDR3 DNA follows: TGTGCCAGCAGTTGGGGATCAGGGGGCGTCTATGGCTACACCTTC. The rearrangement links TRBV27 to TRBJ1-2; TRBD1 matches 8 bases. The germline V gene has CDR1 MNHEY and CDR2 SMNVEV (reference sequence). With 4 bases clipped from V and 4 bases from J, the junction kept 8 bases outside the gene matches. The CDR3 covers 15 residues.

This clonotype appeared a few times. V usage is TRBV15 and J usage is TRBJ2-7; the D gene could be TRBD1 or TRBD2 (5 bases each). Germline assignment: CDR1 LNHNV and CDR2 YYDKDF (reference sequence). Trimming stripped 5 bases from V and 2 bases from J, with 16 bases between. The CDR3 length is 15 residues. CDR3 residues: CATSGAGTVTYEQYF. Here the CDR3 DNA reads TGTGCCACCAGCGGGGCCGGGACCGTCACCTACGAGCAGTACTTC.

This clonotype showed up many times. The CDR3 DNA reads TGTGCCAGCAGCCCGACTAGCGGACCCAGCACAGATACGCAGTATTTT. It yields the protein CASSPTSGPSTDTQYF. The chain combines TRBV7-6 with TRBJ2-3; 9 nucleotides match TRBD2. The CDR3 is made up of 16 amino acids. After removal of 5 bases from V and 0 bases from J, the junction contained 6 bases not matched to a gene. Germline CDR1 reads SGHVS; CDR2 reads FNYEAQ.

This clonotype was seen a handful of times. The chain is built from TRBV5-1 and TRBJ1-2; the D is unclear. This CDR3 comprises 15 residues. Germline V CDR1 and CDR2: SGHRS, YFSETQ. The ends were cut back, 0 bases at V and 6 bases at J, with 15 bases in the middle. The CDR3 protein is CASSLDQRPSDGYTF. The DNA of the CDR3 is TGCGCCAGCAGCTTGGATCAGAGGCCCTCGGATGGCTACACCTTC.

This clonotype has more than one count but fewer than ten. The chain has TRBV7-2 and TRBJ1-6; TRBD1 matches at 11 bases. The germline CDR1 and CDR2 sequences are SGHTA and FQGNSA. The length of the CDR3 is 15 residues. Losses at the gene ends were 4 bases for V and 8 bases for J; bases not matched to a gene: 4. The CDR3, as DNA: TGTGCCAGCAGCTCGGACAGGGGGCCCTATTCACCCCTCCACTTT. This codes for CASSSDRGPYSPLHF.